This TCR beta chain was recovered during a study of blood T cell repertoires in COVID-19. As for the study in general: COVID-19 samples, acute and convalescent, were from the United States, Italy and Spain. PBMCs, B-cell-depleted T cells, or T cells were the source of the cDNA or gDNA that made up the material.

Per the study methods: For nucleated cells, counts were estimated from reference gene primer amplification. Sequencing was performed with immunoSEQ multiplex PCR; in TCRdb, only in-frame clones are kept and a portion is missing. Clone size and V and J calls were adopted from that table, with D and trimming inferred from the DNA. This table holds more than 45,000 clones, roughly nine tenths found once. The CDR3 totals 15 residues. V lost 6 bases, J lost 7 bases, and 8 bases stayed unmatched. Germline V gives CDR1 LGHNA, CDR2 YNFKEQ. The gene calls are TRBV4-2 and TRBJ2-4, with 11 bases aligning to TRBD1. The clonotype comes from a human donor in a cohort sampled during active COVID-19. The sequencing sample was made of peripheral blood. DNA of the CDR3: TGTGCCAGCAGTCCCTCCGGGACAGGGGGGAACATTCAGTACTTC. As protein: CASSPSGTGGNIQYF.